Reported below is one TCR beta chain. The antigen remains unidentified. CDR3 length: 16 amino acids. The V and J ends lost 5 bases and 9 bases, in that order; junction bases with no gene match: 15. The germline V gene encodes CDR1 SNHLY and CDR2 FYNNEI. Partitioning of CD4+ cells yielded a CD45RA+ naive subset and a CD45RA-negative memory subset. The data belong to a study of shared clonotypes between healthy human individuals. Study at large: The cohort comprised two women and a few men. Their ages spanned 18 to 49 years. Overall study findings and caveats: When compared with the clonotypes that were shared by all four sorted-subset donors, the non-shared clonotypes turned out to have lower generation probabilities.

In the original processing: ImmunoSEQ output lacked quality scores and full-length reads, limiting matched filtering. Some clones are missing from TCRdb's copy, which holds only in-frame ones; the method was immunoSEQ multiplex PCR. For V, J and clone size, that table is used; D and trimming come from the DNA. The profile covers about 1.5 million clones, with approximately 98% appearing a single time and about 0.45% taken by the ten largest. The rearrangement links TRBV2 to TRBJ2-5, with 10 bases matching TRBD1. The specimen was naive CD4+ T cells sorted from blood. The subset is: CD45RA+ positively selected. This clonotype was obtained from a man aged 25 to 40 in good health. This chain's CDR3 is CASSTRRQGAAGAQYF. CDR3 bases: TGTGCCAGCAGTACCAGAAGACAGGGGGCAGCGGGGGCCCAGTACTTC. Supplemented by reference TRBV2 and TRBJ2-5, the full variable domain reads EPEVTQTPSHQVTQMGQEVILRCVPISNHLYFYWYRQILGQKVEFLVSFYNNEISEKSEIFDDQFSVERPDGSNFTLKIRSTKLEDSAMYFCASSTRRQGAAGAQYFGPGTRLLVL.